Shown below are 25 T cell receptor beta chains from a single sample sequenced in a study of T cell repertoires in ileal Crohn's disease. The time point here: inflamed ileum from the surgical specimen. Assay: immunoSEQ multiplex PCR; the TCRdb copy retains only in-frame clones and omits some. The table includes some 3,000 clones, about 76% detected once. Sequenced sample: ileal tissue. Every receptor here comes from an adult with Crohn's disease.

This chain connects TRBV5-1 to TRBJ1-1, with D hard to call. V shed 4 bases and J shed 9 bases, with 25 bases lying between them. Germline V gene sequence: CDR1 SGHRS, CDR2 YFSETQ. The CDR3 has 16 amino acids. The CDR3 region is CASSPTPGLVSVKAFF. In nucleotides, the CDR3 is TGCGCCAGCAGCCCCACGCCGGGTCTAGTCTCCGTTAAAGCTTTCTTT.

The V call is TRBV7-9, the J call TRBJ2-5; TRBD2 is a possible D gene (7 bases). Germline CDR1 and CDR2: SEHNR and FQNEAQ (reference sequence). The ends were cut back, 5 bases at V and 1 base at J, with 14 bases in the middle. This CDR3 spans 15 amino acids. CDR3 residues: CASSPRGGGQETQYF. In DNA form, the CDR3 reads TGTGCCAGCAGCCCCCGGGGAGGGGGCCAAGAGACCCAGTACTTC.

This chain connects TRBV6-5 to TRBJ2-3; TRBD2 matches at 11 bases. Looked up from germline, CDR1 is MNHEY and CDR2 is SVGAGI. CDR3 length equals 15 residues. V trimming: 5 bases; J trimming: 4 bases; junction bases outside the gene matches: 5. The CDR3 coding sequence is TGTGCCAGCAGTCTTTCTAGCGGGGGGTCAGATACGCAGTATTTT. Its protein is CASSLSSGGSDTQYF.

The genes are TRBV11-2 and TRBJ2-7; D might be TRBD2 (5 bases). Germline loops: CDR1 SGHAT, CDR2 FQNNGV. V was shortened by 5 bases and J by 7 bases, with 21 bases between the two germline ends. The CDR3 length is 15 residues. CDR3 region: CASSPQAAATGEQYF. The CDR3 DNA reads as TGTGCCAGCAGCCCTCAAGCGGCAGCAACTGGGGAGCAGTACTTC.

The V call is TRBV28, the J call TRBJ2-7; D unresolved. The length of the CDR3 is 14 residues. Germline V gives CDR1 MDHEN, CDR2 SYDVKM. Trimming took 2 bases from V and 3 from J, leaving 11 bases between them. The CDR3 loop reads CASSLVGMGYEQYF. CDR3 sequence (DNA): TGTGCCAGCAGTTTAGTTGGGATGGGCTACGAGCAGTACTTC.

This clone was observed once. The rearrangement links TRBV6-1 to TRBJ2-1; D remains unclear. Germline assignment: CDR1 MNHNS and CDR2 SASEGT. The CDR3 consists of 15 residues. V lost 4 bases and J 9 bases, leaving 19 bases between the germline ends. In DNA, the CDR3 is TGTGCCAGCAGTGCAATAAGCCTAGGGTCTGGTGAGCAGTTCTTC. It encodes CASSAISLGSGEQFF.

The J gene is TRBJ2-1, the V gene TRBV9, with D perhaps TRBD1 or TRBD2 (5 bases each). Germline lookup yields CDR1 SGDLS and CDR2 YYNGEE. The CDR3 consists of 15 residues. Trimming pared 0 bases from V and 9 bases from J, leaving 16 bases between. This CDR3 reads CASSVDSREFGEQFF. In DNA, the CDR3 is TGTGCCAGCAGCGTAGACTCCAGGGAGTTTGGTGAGCAGTTCTTC.

CDR3 in DNA: TGTGCCAGCAGTGGACTTAGCACCGGGGAGCTGTTTTTT. It encodes CASSGLSTGELFF. J is TRBJ2-2 and V is TRBV6-5, with a possible D match to TRBD2 (5 bases). This CDR3 has 13 residues. CDR1 is MNHEY and CDR2 is SVGAGI in the germline V gene. V dropped 5 bases and J dropped 4 bases, with 8 bases sitting between them.

The rearrangement joins TRBV6-5 to TRBJ1-6; no clear D gene. The germline CDR1 and CDR2 sequences are MNHEY and SVGAGI. With 4 bases removed from V and 9 bases from J, the gap between germline ends came to 13 bases. The CDR3 loop spans 14 amino acids. The CDR3 DNA reads as TGTGCCAGCAGTTTCGCCTCTATAGGTTCACCCCTCCACTTT. Translation: CASSFASIGSPLHF.

Only one count was recorded for this clone. DNA of the CDR3: TGTGCCAGCAGGACAGGGGTCGAGCAGTACTTC. It yields the protein CASRTGVEQYF. This chain links TRBV28 with TRBJ2-7; 8 bases map to TRBD1. The CDR3 is 11 residues long. The germline CDR1 and CDR2 sequences are MDHEN and SYDVKM. The V gene end was trimmed by 6 bases and the J gene end by 6 bases; junction bases not matched to a gene: 1.

The chain has TRBV27 and TRBJ2-3, with D possibly being TRBD1 or TRBD2 (5 bases each). With 6 bases removed from V and 0 bases from J, the gap between germline ends came to 10 bases. Germline values: CDR1 MNHEY, CDR2 SMNVEV (reference sequence). This CDR3 contains 14 residues. CDR3 coding DNA: TGTGCCAGCAGAAAAGGGGACAGCACAGATACGCAGTATTTT. As protein: CASRKGDSTDTQYF.

This clone appeared a few times. The chain is built from TRBV11-2 and TRBJ1-3; no clear D. The CDR3 spans 15 residues. V lost 0 bases and J 4 bases, leaving 10 bases between the germline ends. Germline CDR1 SGHAT, CDR2 FQNNGV. The CDR3 nucleotides read TGTGCCAGCAGCTTAGATCACAGCCCGGGAAACACCATATATTTT. Protein product: CASSLDHSPGNTIYF.

This clone appeared once. The chain has TRBV5-1 and TRBJ1-2; 8 bases match TRBD1. V shed 4 bases, J shed 5 bases, and the junction held 16 bases outside the gene matches. The CDR3 spans 17 residues. The V gene's germline CDR1 is SGHRS and CDR2 YFSETQ. CDR3 amino acids: CASSGGDRPRLSYGYTF. The CDR3 DNA reads as TGCGCCAGCAGCGGAGGGGACAGGCCGCGACTGTCTTATGGCTACACCTTC.

In DNA form, the CDR3 reads TGTGCCAGCAGCTTCCTATCAAGAAGGGACGAGCAGTACTTC. The encoded protein is CASSFLSRRDEQYF. V usage is TRBV11-2 and J usage is TRBJ2-7, with D hard to call. The CDR3 loop spans 14 amino acids. V lost 3 bases to trimming and J lost 5 bases, with 14 bases between them. Germline CDR1 is SGHAT and CDR2 is FQNNGV.

This clone was seen only once. The chain has TRBV14 and TRBJ2-7; 12 nucleotides line up with TRBD2. Germline lookup yields CDR1 SGHDN and CDR2 FVKESK. This CDR3 has 15 amino acids. V dropped 4 bases and J dropped 3; count of bases not matched to a gene: 4. The CDR3 protein is CASSLASGRVYEQYF. Here the CDR3 DNA reads TGTGCCAGCAGCCTCGCTAGCGGGAGGGTCTACGAGCAGTACTTC.

This clone occurred once. J is TRBJ2-3 and V is TRBV6-4, with a possible D match to TRBD2 (6 bases). The V and J ends lost 5 bases and 3 bases respectively, with 12 bases between them. The CDR3 is made up of 14 amino acids. The V gene's germline CDR1 is MRHNA and CDR2 SNTAGT. The chain's CDR3 is CASSHSGTTDTQYF. CDR3 nucleotides: TGTGCCAGCAGTCATAGCGGAACTACAGATACGCAGTATTTT.

The chain links TRBV20-1 to TRBJ2-7; 10 bases line up with TRBD1. V dropped 6 bases and J dropped 6; count of bases not matched to a gene: 2. Germline V lookup: CDR1 DFQATT, CDR2 SNEGSKA (reference sequence). The CDR3 runs to 11 residues. This chain's CDR3 is CSADRGREQYF. The CDR3 DNA sequence: TGCAGTGCCGACAGGGGGCGCGAGCAGTACTTC.

The rearrangement joins TRBV2 to TRBJ2-5, with 9 bases aligning to TRBD1. The CDR3 length is 18 residues. CDR1 is SNHLY, CDR2 FYNNEI, per germline. J gave up 1 base and V 7 bases, and 16 bases lay outside the gene matches. This CDR3 reads CASNPIGLSGQGQETQYF. DNA of the CDR3: TGTGCCAGCAACCCCATTGGACTGTCGGGACAGGGCCAAGAGACCCAGTACTTC.

The chain's CDR3 is CASSPQTGSTEAFF. CDR3 coding DNA: TGTGCCAGCAGCCCCCAGACAGGGAGCACTGAAGCTTTCTTT. The rearrangement links TRBV7-3 to TRBJ1-1; TRBD1 aligns across 7 bases. The CDR3 has 14 residues. The V and J ends lost 5 bases and 4 bases, in that order; junction bases with no gene match: 7. Germline V lookup: CDR1 SGHTA, CDR2 FQGTGA. The full variable domain, completed using reference TRBV7-3 and TRBJ1-1, is GAGVSQTPSNKVTEKGKYVELRCDPISGHTALYWYRQSLGQGPEFLIYFQGTGAADDSGLPNDRFFAVRPEGSVSTLKIQRTERGDSAVYLCASSPQTGSTEAFFGQGTRLTVV.

This clone has only a few counts. The chain joins TRBV7-8 to TRBJ1-2; 7 positions agree with TRBD1. With V trimmed by 1 base and J by 2 bases, 7 bases remained unmatched. This CDR3 is built from 16 residues. Germline values: CDR1 SGHVS, CDR2 FQNEAQ. The CDR3 sequence is CASSLVSQGGNYGYTF. DNA of the CDR3: TGTGCCAGCAGCTTAGTATCTCAGGGGGGGAACTATGGCTACACCTTC.

The rearrangement links TRBV2 to TRBJ1-1, with 7 nucleotides matching TRBD1. The V gene end was trimmed by 4 bases and the J gene end by 4 bases; junction bases not matched to a gene: 18. Germline V gene sequence: CDR1 SNHLY, CDR2 FYNNEI. The CDR3 has 18 amino acids. The CDR3 DNA follows: TGTGCCAGCAGTGCCGGTCGGCAGGGGGTCGAAGAGGGCACTGAAGCTTTCTTT. This codes for CASSAGRQGVEEGTEAFF.

The gene calls are TRBV9 and TRBJ1-2; the D gene is possibly TRBD1 (5 bases). V lost 0 bases to trimming and J lost 5 bases, with 11 bases between them. This CDR3 has 14 residues. Germline assignment: CDR1 SGDLS and CDR2 YYNGEE. The DNA for the CDR3 is TGTGCCAGCAGCGTAGAAGCAGGGTCTTATGGCTACACCTTC. It encodes CASSVEAGSYGYTF.

A few counts support this clone. The chain links TRBV6-6 to TRBJ2-7; TRBD1 is a possible D gene (5 bases). Looked up from germline, CDR1 is MNHNY and CDR2 is SVGAGI (reference sequence). This CDR3 spans 14 amino acids. V lost 3 bases, J lost 3 bases, and 12 bases lay in between. The CDR3 region is CASSYQGSYYEQYF. CDR3 sequence (DNA): TGTGCCAGCAGTTATCAGGGTTCTTACTACGAGCAGTACTTC.

The chain carries TRBV27 and TRBJ2-2; 7 positions match TRBD1. In germline, CDR1 is MNHEY, CDR2 SMNVEV (reference sequence). The V gene end was trimmed by 5 bases and the J gene end by 1 base; junction bases not matched to a gene: 4. CDR3 size: 15 residues. The CDR3 DNA reads as TGTGCCAGCAGTCTCAGGACAGGGAACACCGGGGAGCTGTTTTTT. Translating gives CASSLRTGNTGELFF.

The genes are TRBV29-1 and TRBJ2-2, with D tentatively TRBD1 or TRBD2 (6 bases each). The CDR3 contains 14 residues. CDR1 SQVTM and CDR2 ANQGSEA come from the germline V gene. Trimming stripped 0 bases from V and 6 bases from J, with 11 bases between. CDR3 region: CSVEDRRGAGELFF. The CDR3 DNA sequence: TGCAGCGTTGAAGATAGGAGGGGGGCCGGGGAGCTGTTTTTT.